This is a list of T cell receptor beta chains from one sample in a study of shared clonotypes between healthy human individuals. The table came from immunoSEQ multiplex PCR; TCRdb's copy has only in-frame clones and leaves some out. Altogether 450,000 to 500,000 clones are present, about 78% being singletons, with the ten largest covering 12%. The sequenced material came from PBMCs. The receptors were sampled from a woman in her thirties or forties in good health. Some clones in this sample may be carry-over from other donors' samples. The CDR3 runs from the conserved cysteine through the conserved F or W. Fields, in order: V gene, D gene, J gene, clone size, CDR3 DNA, CDR3 protein. D genes are given only for firm matches. Clone sizes are given selectively: once, few, many, or a class where the clone is expanded.

>TRBV19|.|TRBJ2-3|.
TGTGCCAGTAGTGTAACAGGGCGAGGTACGCAGTATTTT
CASSVTGRGTQYF
>TRBV9|.|TRBJ2-3|.
TGTGCCAGCAGCGTAGATCTGGATACGCAGTATTTT
CASSVDLDTQYF
>TRBV10-3|TRBD2|TRBJ2-2|.
TGTGCCATCAGTGAGAGGGGACTAGCGGGGGACCCGAACACCGGGGAGCTGTTTTTT
CAISERGLAGDPNTGELFF
>TRBV10-2|TRBD1|TRBJ1-5|.
TGCGCCAGCAGTGACAGGACAGGGAATCAGCCCCAGCATTTT
CASSDRTGNQPQHF
>TRBV4-2|TRBD2|TRBJ2-5|once
TGTGCCAGCAGCTCACGACTAGCGGGAGGGCCAGAGACCCAGTACTTC
CASSSRLAGGPETQYF
>TRBV9|.|TRBJ2-3|.
TGTGCCAGCAGCTCCACAGATACGCAGTATTTT
CASSSTDTQYF
>TRBV5-1|TRBD2|TRBJ2-7|few
TGCGCCAGCAGCCGTGACGGGAGGGCCTCTTACGAGCAGTACTTC
CASSRDGRASYEQYF
>TRBV5-1|.|TRBJ2-2|.
TGCGCCAGCAGCTTGGGGCGGGGGAACACCGGGGAGCTGTTTTTT
CASSLGRGNTGELFF
>TRBV11-1|.|TRBJ2-1|.
TGTGCCAGCAGCTTAGGTCCCTCCTCGTACAATGAGCAGTTCTTC
CASSLGPSSYNEQFF
>TRBV29-1|TRBD1|TRBJ2-2|.
TGCAGCGTTGACGTAGGACAGGGGCGGACCGGGGAGCTGTTTTTT
CSVDVGQGRTGELFF
>TRBV28|TRBD1|TRBJ1-4|.
TGTGCCAGCAGTGGTTGGACAGGGGTAGGAGAAAAACTGTTTTTT
CASSGWTGVGEKLFF
>TRBV28|TRBD1|TRBJ1-5|.
TGTGCCAGCAGGATACAGGGGAATCAGCCCCAGCATTTT
CASRIQGNQPQHF
>TRBV7-2|TRBD2|TRBJ2-3|.
TGTGCCAGCAGCTTAGCGGGAGGGTCGGGGTCAGATACGCAGTATTTT
CASSLAGGSGSDTQYF
>TRBV6-5|.|TRBJ2-2|once
TGTGCCAGCAGTTATGGGATCGGAACGCGGACCGGGGAGCTGTTTTTT
CASSYGIGTRTGELFF
>TRBV5-8|TRBD1|TRBJ1-5|.
TGTGCCAGCAGCTTGATGGGACAGCGACAGCCCCAGCATTTT
CASSLMGQRQPQHF
>TRBV27|.|TRBJ1-2|.
TGTGCCAGCAGTTTAAGTCAGGGCGGCTATGGCTACACCTTC
CASSLSQGGYGYTF
>TRBV7-2|TRBD2|TRBJ2-7|.
TGTGCCAGCAGCTTAGTAGGGGCGGGAGGGCCCCGCGAGCAGTACTTC
CASSLVGAGGPREQYF
>TRBV19|.|TRBJ1-5|.
TGTGCCAGTAGTGCGACCCCAGGACAGTCTCAGCCCCAGCATTTT
CASSATPGQSQPQHF
>TRBV2|.|TRBJ1-5|.
TGTGCCAGCAGCCCGGTCCGTTTGGAGAATCAGCCCCAGCATTTT
CASSPVRLENQPQHF
>TRBV30|.|TRBJ2-5|.
TGTGCCTGGGCCTTGGGGGAGACCCAGTACTTC
CAWALGETQYF
>TRBV5-5|TRBD1|TRBJ2-3|.
TGTGCCAGCAGTCCCGGACAGGGCGGAAGCACAGATACGCAGTATTTT
CASSPGQGGSTDTQYF
>TRBV19|.|TRBJ1-5|once
TGTGCCAGTAGTATGGGTGGGTTTAATCAGCCCCAGCATTTT
CASSMGGFNQPQHF
>TRBV19|.|TRBJ1-1|.
TGTGCCAGTAGTATCAGGGAGAACACTGAAGCTTTCTTT
CASSIRENTEAFF
>TRBV13|.|TRBJ2-1|.
TGTGCCAGCAGCCAGCGGACTGGATACAATGAGCAGTTCTTC
CASSQRTGYNEQFF
>TRBV20-1|TRBD2|TRBJ2-3|.
TGCAGTGCCCAGAGAGGGACTAGTTTAAATTTT
CSAQRGTSLNF
>TRBV14|.|TRBJ2-7|once
TGTGCCAGCAGCCAAGCGTACGAGCAGTACTTC
CASSQAYEQYF
>TRBV6-5|.|TRBJ1-1|.
TGTGCCAGCAGTTATTCGGCTAGAAACACTGAAGCTTTCTTT
CASSYSARNTEAFF
>TRBV7-8|.|TRBJ1-6|.
TGTGCCAGCAGCTTTGACTTCGGGGGAAAGAATTCACCCCTCCACTTT
CASSFDFGGKNSPLHF
>TRBV2|.|TRBJ2-7|.
TGTGCCAGCTTAGAGAGTAGAGACAGCGACTACGAGCAGTACTTC
CASLESRDSDYEQYF
>TRBV7-2|.|TRBJ1-5|.
TGTGCCAGCAGCTTAAGCGTTGCAGCAAGTCAGCCCCAGCATTTT
CASSLSVAASQPQHF
>TRBV7-5|.|TRBJ2-1|.
TGTGCCAGCAGCCCTGAGGAACTCAATGAGCAGTTCTTC
CASSPEELNEQFF
>TRBV28|TRBD1|TRBJ1-2|.
TGTGCCAGCAGTCCTGGACAGGGGACCTATGGCTACACCTTC
CASSPGQGTYGYTF
>TRBV6-4|.|TRBJ2-2|many
TGTGCCAGCAGTGACTCGGACAGACACACCGGGGAGCTGTTTTTT
CASSDSDRHTGELFF
>TRBV19|.|TRBJ1-5|.
TGTGCCAGTAGTATAGATCACGGGGTTAATCAGCCCCAGCATTTT
CASSIDHGVNQPQHF
>TRBV6-4|TRBD2|TRBJ2-1|.
TGTGCCAGCAGTGACGGGGCGGGAGGGCCCTACAATGAGCAGTTCTTC
CASSDGAGGPYNEQFF
>TRBV21-1|.|TRBJ2-2|.
TGTGCCAGCAGCAAGACTAGCGGGAGAAATGCCGGGGAGCTGTTTTTT
CASSKTSGRNAGELFF
>TRBV25-1|TRBD1|TRBJ1-2|.
TGTGCCAGCAGTGGAGGACAGGGAACTAACTATGGCTACACCTTC
CASSGGQGTNYGYTF
>TRBV5-1|TRBD1|TRBJ2-7|.
TGCGCCAGCAGCTGGGCCTTACCCGGGACAGGGAATACCTACGAGCAGTACTTC
CASSWALPGTGNTYEQYF
>TRBV10-2|.|TRBJ2-1|.
TGCGCCAGCGGCTTAAACTACAATGAGCAGTTCTTC
CASGLNYNEQFF
>TRBV4-1|TRBD1|TRBJ1-1|.
TGCGCCAGCAGCCAAGAAGGTAGGGGGCTCACTGAAGCTTTCTTT
CASSQEGRGLTEAFF
>TRBV29-1|.|TRBJ2-5|many
TGCAGCGTTCGAGGGCTGCCGCAAGAGACCCAGTACTTC
CSVRGLPQETQYF
>TRBV27|TRBD2|TRBJ2-1|many
TGTGCCAGCAGTTCCCAGGGCGGGAGTCAGTGGTTCTTC
CASSSQGGSQWFF
>TRBV7-3|.|TRBJ1-5|.
TGTGCCAGCAGCTTAAGCGCGGACCAGCCCCAGCATTTT
CASSLSADQPQHF
>TRBV27|.|TRBJ2-1|.
TGTGCCAGCAGTTTTGGCGGTTACAATGAGCAGTTCTTC
CASSFGGYNEQFF
>TRBV5-4|.|TRBJ2-1|.
TGTGCCAGCAGCTCGGAGAGCTCCTACAATGAGCAGTTCTTC
CASSSESSYNEQFF
>TRBV29-1|.|TRBJ1-1|.
TGCAGCGTTGGCCCTCGGCAGAACACTGAAGCTTTCTTT
CSVGPRQNTEAFF
>TRBV9|.|TRBJ1-3|once
TGTGCCAGCAGCGTAGAATTTGCGGGACGTGGCTCTGGAAACACCATATATTTT
CASSVEFAGRGSGNTIYF
>TRBV5-1|.|TRBJ1-4|.
TGCGCCAGCAGCCGGAGAGGGGGAACGGGGTTAACTAATGAAAAACTGTTTTTT
CASSRRGGTGLTNEKLFF